The entry below gives a single T cell receptor beta chain sequence along with its context. This clone has just a few counts. The target of this receptor is not known. Base qualities were left out, and no much larger clone turns up one base away. The data derive from a study of blood T cell repertoires in COVID-19 (dated by TCRdb to between 2020 and 2021). Some background on the complete study: Samples covering the acute and convalescent phases of COVID-19 were provided by collaborators in the United States, Italy and Spain. The prospective study material was composed of cDNA or gDNA derived from T cells, B-cell-depleted T cells, or PBMCs. The dataset comprised deeply sampled blood TCRbeta repertoires from subjects exposed to, actively infected with, or recovered from COVID-19. A freely available public database, intended as a resource for researchers studying the immune response to SARS-CoV-2, is where the repertoires were released. Samples came from the ongoing ImmuneRACE study (first 160 participants) plus 1,254 subjects from 6 global collaborators. A de-identified subject ID, COVID-19 status, age in years and sex were almost always included in the sample metadata. Where available, HLA class I and class II types were obtained from metadata supplied by the sample provider rather than from assay-based typing. Findings and caveats that apply to the study as a whole: How much clinical and demographic metadata was included differed by source and by participant, and the metadata was provided uncurated.

The collaborating institutions used their own protocols to collect whole blood in K2EDTA tubes. For TCRbeta analysis, collaborators shipped samples as frozen whole blood, isolated PBMCs, or DNA extracted from either of those sample types. TCRbeta CDR3 regions were amplified from genomic DNA by means of the immunoSEQ Assay, a bias-controlled multiplex PCR. As for the original processing: The number of nucleated cells in each sample was estimated by amplification of reference gene primers within the assay. Sequence reads were collapsed and filtered to measure the absolute abundance of every unique TCRbeta CDR3 rearrangement. For each sample, productive Simpson clonality was calculated as the square root of Simpson's diversity index over productive rearrangements. As stored in TCRdb, this immuneACCESS dataset retains in-frame rearrangements with V and J assigned. A fraction of the clones does not appear; measured against another copy, unresolved V genes explain less than half of the discrepancy, and the remainder lacks a known reason. The DNA gave D and trimming, while V, J and clone size come from that table. The table for this sample lists a few hundred thousand clones; 70% to 90% of them were counted only once. The ten largest account for 3% of the sample.

The CDR3 runs 14 amino acids, cysteine and phenylalanine included. Just CDR3 DNA is preserved here, 42 bases in frame from base 1. CDR1 and CDR2, per the germline V gene, are KGHSH and LQKENI. V loses 3 bases at its end and J loses 3 bases; junction bases beyond the gene matches: 3. The chain couples TRBV18 to TRBJ1-2; a stretch of 8 junction bases matches TRBD1. The receptor comes from a man aged 18 to 29 with active or convalescent COVID-19. The sequenced material came from peripheral blood. The CDR3 protein: CASSPGDRYYGYTF. The sequenced DNA is TGTGCCAGCTCACCGGGGGACAGGTACTATGGCTACACCTTC.